Following are 14 T cell receptor beta chains from one sample sequenced in a study of OX40 agonist ivuxolimab in advanced cancers. The data were produced by immunoSEQ multiplex PCR, yet TCRdb's version contains in-frame clones alone and is incomplete. The sample carries around 57,000 clones, approximately 90% recorded once. The sequenced sample was CD4+ or CD8+ T cells sorted from blood, obtained in a trial of the OX40 agonist ivuxolimab. The receptors were sampled from an adult with an advanced solid tumor such as melanoma, head and neck, liver or kidney cancer.

The J gene is TRBJ1-2, the V gene TRBV6-5; the D gene is possibly TRBD1 (5 bases). Trimming took off 2 bases at V and 4 bases at J, with 8 bases between the two ends. This CDR3 has 13 amino acids. Germline values: CDR1 MNHEY, CDR2 SVGAGI. In DNA, the CDR3 is TGTGCCAGCAGTTACGATGGGGGCTATGGCTACACCTTC. The encoded protein is CASSYDGGYGYTF.

J is TRBJ2-1 and V is TRBV19; 9 nucleotides line up with TRBD2. V gave up 9 bases and J gave up 2 bases; unmatched junction bases: 8. Per germline, CDR1 LNHDA and CDR2 SQIVND (reference sequence). This CDR3 is built from 15 residues. Here the CDR3 reads CASSSGRKPYNEQFF. The DNA of the CDR3 is TGTGCCAGCAGCAGCGGGAGGAAACCCTACAATGAGCAGTTCTTC.

In this sample, this clone turned up once. The chain couples TRBV6-4 to TRBJ1-5; D not resolved. The CDR3 sequence is 13 residues long. CDR1 is MRHNA, CDR2 SNTAGT, per germline. V was clipped by 3 bases and J by 7 bases, with 10 bases between them. The CDR3 is CASSEKDGQPQHF. DNA for the CDR3: TGTGCCAGCAGTGAGAAGGATGGCCAGCCCCAGCATTTT.

The chain employs TRBV7-9 and TRBJ1-4, with 10 bases matching TRBD1. Germline V gene sequence: CDR1 SEHNR, CDR2 FQNEAQ (reference sequence). After removal of 5 bases from V and 8 bases from J, the junction contained 5 bases not matched to a gene. The CDR3 has 14 residues. The CDR3 spells CASSPGQGKEKLFF. The CDR3 DNA follows: TGTGCCAGCAGCCCGGGACAGGGGAAGGAAAAACTGTTTTTT.

V usage is TRBV6-5 and J usage is TRBJ2-5, with 9 nucleotides matching TRBD1. Germline lookup yields CDR1 MNHEY and CDR2 SVGAGI. The CDR3 sequence is 13 residues long. After removal of 5 bases from V and 11 bases from J, the junction contained 9 bases not matched to a gene. CDR3 in DNA: TGTGCCAGCAGTAAACAGGGGGCGAGAGAGCAGTACTTC. It specifies CASSKQGAREQYF.

J is TRBJ2-3 and V is TRBV11-2; TRBD2 might be the D (6 bases). The germline gives CDR1 SGHAT, CDR2 FQNNGV. CDR3 length equals 14 residues. Trimming took off 7 bases at V and 4 bases at J, with 15 bases between the two ends. CDR3 bases: TGTGCCAGCATGCGGGACGGGTGGGCAGATACGCAGTATTTT. Translation gives CASMRDGWADTQYF.

This chain uses TRBV29-1 with TRBJ2-7; D is unresolved. The ends were cut back, 4 bases at V and 0 bases at J, with 7 bases in the middle. Per germline, CDR1 SQVTM and CDR2 ANQGSEA. The CDR3 extends over 12 amino acids. The CDR3, as DNA: TGCAGCGTTGGTTCCGGCTCCTACGAGCAGTACTTC. Amino acids: CSVGSGSYEQYF.

This rearrangement joins TRBV6-1 to TRBJ2-2; 7 bases agree with TRBD2. Germline V gene sequence: CDR1 MNHNS, CDR2 SASEGT. Unmatched junction bases numbered 11, after V lost 8 bases and J lost 5 bases. The CDR3 runs to 15 residues. CDR3: CASPGGRETTGELFF. CDR3 coding DNA: TGTGCCAGCCCCGGTGGGCGGGAGACTACCGGGGAGCTGTTTTTT.

In this sample, this clone turned up once. The gene calls are TRBV4-2 and TRBJ2-3; TRBD2 aligns across 14 bases. Trimming took 4 bases from V and 2 from J; bases not matched to a gene: 8. In germline, CDR1 is LGHNA, CDR2 YNFKEQ. This CDR3 is 18 amino acids long. The CDR3 loop reads CASSLGTSGSRDTDTQYF. As DNA, the CDR3 is TGTGCCAGCAGCCTCGGGACTAGCGGGAGCAGGGACACAGATACGCAGTATTTT.

The chain couples TRBV7-2 to TRBJ1-2, with TRBD1 matching 7 bases. V gave up 1 base and J gave up 8 bases; unmatched junction bases: 7. CDR1 and CDR2 (germline): SGHTA, FQGNSA. The CDR3 is made up of 14 amino acids. Here the CDR3 reads CASSLGPTGEGYTF. CDR3 bases: TGTGCCAGCAGCTTAGGGCCCACAGGGGAGGGCTACACCTTC. Combining the CDR3 with reference TRBV7-2 and TRBJ1-2 gives the whole variable domain GAGVSQSPSNKVTEKGKDVELRCDPISGHTALYWYRQSLGQGLEFLIYFQGNSAPDKSGLPSDRFSAERTGGSVSTLTIQRTQQEDSAVYLCASSLGPTGEGYTFGSGTRLTVV.

The chain recombines TRBV6-1 with TRBJ2-3, with no clear D. The germline CDR1 and CDR2 sequences are MNHNS and SASEGT. The CDR3 spans 12 residues. The ends were cut back, 5 bases at V and 3 bases at J, with 6 bases in the middle. CDR3 DNA sequence: TGTGCCAGCAGTCAACAAACAGATACGCAGTATTTT. It encodes CASSQQTDTQYF.

This chain links TRBV9 with TRBJ2-2; 7 bases align to TRBD2. The CDR3 consists of 15 residues. Germline assignment: CDR1 SGDLS and CDR2 YYNGEE. V shed 4 bases and J 5 bases; nucleotides not matched to a gene: 8. This chain's CDR3 is CASSRAGSGTGELFF. CDR3 nucleotides: TGTGCCAGCAGCCGCGCGGGTAGCGGGACCGGGGAGCTGTTTTTT.

The V gene is TRBV29-1, the J gene TRBJ2-3; D is perhaps TRBD2 (6 bases). There are 13 residues in the CDR3. Germline V gene data show CDR1 as SQVTM and CDR2 as ANQGSEA. V lost 2 bases and J lost 5, with 11 bases in between. CDR3 sequence: CSVEFGLLDTQYF. The CDR3 region has the DNA TGCAGCGTTGAATTCGGACTATTAGATACGCAGTATTTT.

The CDR3 coding sequence is TGTGCCAGCAGTTTTCCGCTCGGGACAGGGACATTTGGGGCTTTCTTT. The encoded protein is CASSFPLGTGTFGAFF. The chain recombines TRBV28 with TRBJ1-1; 9 nucleotides agree with TRBD1. CDR3 length: 16 amino acids. CDR1 is MDHEN, CDR2 SYDVKM, per germline. Trimming took 3 bases from V and 11 from J; bases not matched to a gene: 16.